The T cell receptor (beta chain) described here comes from a study of CD8 T cells in ankylosing spondylitis. One entry per CDR3 protein results from TCRdb running MiXCR on the 5' RACE reads. The sample has roughly 38,000 distinct CDR3 sequences, approximately 15% seen once; the top ten hold around 45%. Study-level findings and limits: Disease-linked clones were reportedly significantly enriched in matched ankylosing spondylitis synovial fluid.

About this clonotype itself: Its antigen remains unknown.

V dropped 4 bases and J dropped 4 bases, with 17 bases sitting between them. The CDR3 spans 16 residues. Germline V CDR1 and CDR2: SGDLS, YYNGEE. Source material: blood. The clonotype originates from a male donor with ankylosing spondylitis or in good health (not recorded which). The chain recombines TRBV9 with TRBJ2-2; either TRBD1 or TRBD2 may supply D (5 bases each). The CDR3 spells CASSTSGRDGTGELFF. The CDR3 nucleotides read TGTGCCAGCAGCACCTCGGGCAGGGACGGCACCGGGGAGCTGTTTTTT.